The 6 T cell receptor beta chains presented below share a single source sample, sequenced in a study of T cell responses to AZD1222 COVID-19 vaccine (dated by TCRdb to the early 2020s). Explained via the paper, the time point label denotes: baseline before first vaccination. Receptor amplification or capture employed the immunoSEQ multiplex PCR assay. TCRdb re-hosts the immuneACCESS table, in-frame sequences only. Its copies lack some clones; in the studies checked, an unresolved V gene accounts for under half of them, and the cause for the rest is not known. This sample comprises 140,000 to 150,000 clones, roughly 91% of them detected only once. The ten largest clones add up to about 1.9% of the sample. The source material was peripheral blood, sampled on day 0 of AZD1222 vaccination. These receptors came from an adult in good health.

The genes are TRBV10-3 and TRBJ1-1; 9 positions match TRBD1. Germline CDR1 reads ENHRY; CDR2 reads SYGVKD. V lost 2 bases, J lost 5 bases, and 9 bases stayed unmatched. This CDR3 contains 16 residues. The CDR3, as DNA: TGTGCCATCAGTGAGAGGGGGGGGACAGGGAGGACTGAAGCTTTCTTT. Its protein is CAISERGGTGRTEAFF.

The chain employs TRBV5-1 and TRBJ1-1; D remains ambiguous. This CDR3 is 13 amino acids long. CDR1 SGHRS and CDR2 YFSETQ come from the germline V gene. The V end lost 0 bases, the J end lost 5 bases, and 8 bases lay between the germline ends. The CDR3 region has the DNA TGCGCCAGCAGCTTGGCCCCGCAAACTGAAGCTTTCTTT. Protein: CASSLAPQTEAFF.

V is TRBV27 and J is TRBJ1-1; D might be TRBD1 (5 bases). Trimming took 2 bases from V and 1 from J, leaving 8 bases between them. This CDR3 region has 14 residues. Germline-derived CDR1 and CDR2 are MNHEY and SMNVEV (reference sequence). Here the CDR3 reads CASSLVQGNTEAFF. The CDR3 DNA is TGTGCCAGCAGTTTAGTGCAGGGGAACACTGAAGCTTTCTTT.

The chain joins TRBV7-9 to TRBJ1-2, with D perhaps TRBD1 (5 bases). Trimming took off 5 bases at V and 5 bases at J, with 15 bases between the two ends. Looked up from germline, CDR1 is SEHNR and CDR2 is FQNEAQ (reference sequence). The CDR3 covers 14 residues. In DNA form, the CDR3 reads TGTGCCAGCAGCCAAGGGTTTCCAGGGTATGGCTACACCTTC. This translates into CASSQGFPGYGYTF.

The chain couples TRBV19 to TRBJ1-2, with a tentative D call TRBD1 (6 bases). Trimming pared 0 bases from V and 0 bases from J, leaving 8 bases between. This CDR3 is built from 15 residues. From germline, CDR1 is LNHDA and CDR2 SQIVND (reference sequence). The CDR3 here is CASSIEGASNYGYTF. In nucleotides, the CDR3 is TGTGCCAGTAGTATAGAGGGGGCGTCTAACTATGGCTACACCTTC. The full variable domain, rest sourced from reference TRBV19 and TRBJ1-2, is DGGITQSPKYLFRKEGQNVTLSCEQNLNHDAMYWYRQDPGQGLRLIYYSQIVNDFQKGDIAEGYSVSREKKESFPLTVTSAQKNPTAFYLCASSIEGASNYGYTFGSGTRLTVV.

The CDR3 region is CASSQSGAGNEQFF. CDR3 in DNA: TGTGCCAGCAGCCAATCCGGGGCCGGAAATGAGCAGTTCTTC. The chain uses TRBV3-1 (or the pseudogene TRBV3-2) and TRBJ2-1; possibly TRBD1 or TRBD2 for D (5 bases each). Germline loops: CDR1 LGHDT, CDR2 YNNKEL (reference sequence). V lost 2 bases and J 7 bases, leaving 12 bases between the germline ends. The CDR3 totals 14 residues.